This record covers a single T cell receptor beta chain. Its antigen is unidentified. The PCR employed 60 Vbeta primers together with 13 Jbeta primers. TCRdb's copy holds only in-frame clones and misses some; the assay was immunoSEQ multiplex PCR. The sample table sets out 200,000 to 250,000 clones. The sample comes from a study of cytomegalovirus exposure and HLA in healthy donors. Regarding the study as a whole: Testing in vitro showed three CMV-associated chains specific for CMV antigens.

Germline V lookup: CDR1 MNHNY, CDR2 SVGAGI (reference sequence). CDR3 length: 13 residues. V lost 7 bases, J lost 4 bases, and 13 bases lay in between. The chain employs TRBV6-6 and TRBJ1-1; D is perhaps TRBD1 (6 bases). The clonotype was recovered from a girl aged 2 to 9 in good health and CMV-seropositive. The specimen was PBMCs. Here the CDR3 reads CASTPRTATEAFF. The CDR3 bases are TGTGCCAGCACCCCCCGGACAGCCACTGAAGCTTTCTTT.